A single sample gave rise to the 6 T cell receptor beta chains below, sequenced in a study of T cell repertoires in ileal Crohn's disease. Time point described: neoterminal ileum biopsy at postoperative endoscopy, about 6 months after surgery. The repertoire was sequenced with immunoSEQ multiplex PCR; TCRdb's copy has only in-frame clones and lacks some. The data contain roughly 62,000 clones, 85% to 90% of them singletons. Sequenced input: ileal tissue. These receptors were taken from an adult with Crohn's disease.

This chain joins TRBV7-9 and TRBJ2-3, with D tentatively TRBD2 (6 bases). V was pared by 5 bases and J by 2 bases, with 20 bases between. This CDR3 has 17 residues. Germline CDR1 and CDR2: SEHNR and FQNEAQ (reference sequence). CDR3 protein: CASSHPLGRPDTDTQYF. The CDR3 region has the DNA TGTGCCAGCAGCCACCCCCTTGGGAGGCCTGACACAGATACGCAGTATTTT.

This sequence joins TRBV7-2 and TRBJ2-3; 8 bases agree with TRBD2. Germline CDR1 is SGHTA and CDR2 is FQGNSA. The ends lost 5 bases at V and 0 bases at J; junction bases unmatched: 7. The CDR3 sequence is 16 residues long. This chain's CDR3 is CASSRNSGASTDTQYF. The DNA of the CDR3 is TGTGCCAGCAGCCGGAATAGCGGGGCAAGCACAGATACGCAGTATTTT.

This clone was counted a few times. CDR3 in DNA: TGTGCCAGTAGTTCGAGAGGACTAGCGGGATCCTACAATGAGCAGTTCTTC. This translates into CASSSRGLAGSYNEQFF. The chain combines TRBV19 with TRBJ2-1; 12 bases align to TRBD2. V lost 5 bases to trimming and J lost 1 base; unmatched junction nucleotides: 6. This CDR3 region has 17 residues. Per germline, CDR1 LNHDA and CDR2 SQIVND (reference sequence).

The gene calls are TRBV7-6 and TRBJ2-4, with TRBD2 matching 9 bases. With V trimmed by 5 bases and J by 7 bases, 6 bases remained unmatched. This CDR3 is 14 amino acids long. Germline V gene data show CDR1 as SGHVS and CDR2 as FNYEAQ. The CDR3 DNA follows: TGTGCCAGCAGCGACCCTAGCGGGACTAACATTCAGTACTTC. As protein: CASSDPSGTNIQYF.

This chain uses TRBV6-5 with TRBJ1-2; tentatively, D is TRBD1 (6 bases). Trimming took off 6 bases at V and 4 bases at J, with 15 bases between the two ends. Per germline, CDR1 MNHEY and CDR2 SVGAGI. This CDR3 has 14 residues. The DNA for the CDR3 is TGTGCCAGCAGACAGGGACCGATTTTCTATGGCTACACCTTC. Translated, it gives CASRQGPIFYGYTF.

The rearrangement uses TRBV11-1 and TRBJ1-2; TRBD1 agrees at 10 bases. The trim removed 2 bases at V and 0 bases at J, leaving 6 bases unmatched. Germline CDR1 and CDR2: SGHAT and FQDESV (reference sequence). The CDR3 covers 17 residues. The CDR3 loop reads CASSLWDRGTANYGYTF. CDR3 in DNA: TGTGCCAGCAGCTTATGGGACAGGGGAACGGCTAACTATGGCTACACCTTC.